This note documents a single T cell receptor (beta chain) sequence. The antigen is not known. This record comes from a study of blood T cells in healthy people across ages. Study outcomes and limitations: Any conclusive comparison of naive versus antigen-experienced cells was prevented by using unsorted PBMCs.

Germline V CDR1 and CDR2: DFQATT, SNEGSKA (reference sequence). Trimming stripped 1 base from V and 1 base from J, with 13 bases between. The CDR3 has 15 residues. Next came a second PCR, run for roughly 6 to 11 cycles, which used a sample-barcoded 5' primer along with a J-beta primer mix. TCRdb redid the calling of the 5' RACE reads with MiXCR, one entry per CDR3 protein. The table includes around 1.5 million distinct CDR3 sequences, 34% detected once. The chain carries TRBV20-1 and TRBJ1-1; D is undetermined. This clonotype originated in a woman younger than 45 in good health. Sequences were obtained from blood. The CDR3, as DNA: TGCAGTGCTAGAGCCCTGGTTAGGGAGAACACTGAAGCTTTCTTT. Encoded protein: CSARALVRENTEAFF.